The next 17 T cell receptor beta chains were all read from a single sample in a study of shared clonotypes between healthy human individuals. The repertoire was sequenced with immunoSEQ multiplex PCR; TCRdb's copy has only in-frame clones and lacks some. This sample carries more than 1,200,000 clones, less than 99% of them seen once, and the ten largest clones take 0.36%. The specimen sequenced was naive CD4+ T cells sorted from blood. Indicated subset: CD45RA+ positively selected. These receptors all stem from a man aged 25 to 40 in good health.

CDR3 sequence (DNA): TGTGCCAGCAGTGAAGCGATGTACGGGAGGCCAGTTTACAATGAGCAGTTCTTC. This encodes CASSEAMYGRPVYNEQFF. The chain links TRBV2 to TRBJ2-1; the match to TRBD2 covers 7 bases. Germline V lookup: CDR1 SNHLY, CDR2 FYNNEI. The J segment lost 4 bases and the V segment lost 0 bases, leaving 12 bases of the junction unmatched. The CDR3 spans 18 residues.

The CDR3 coding sequence is TGCGCCAGCAGCTTGGATGGACAGCACACAGATACGCAGTATTTT. It yields the protein CASSLDGQHTDTQYF. The chain carries TRBV5-1 and TRBJ2-3, with D perhaps TRBD1 (6 bases). The CDR3 contains 15 residues. Trimming removed 0 bases at V and 2 bases at J, with 10 bases between. Germline V lookup: CDR1 SGHRS, CDR2 YFSETQ.

DNA for the CDR3: TGTGCCAGCAGTTCGACCGGGTCCCTCGAGACCCAGTACTTC. Encoded protein: CASSSTGSLETQYF. This chain uses TRBV25-1 with TRBJ2-5; no clear D. In germline, CDR1 is MGHDK, CDR2 SYGVNS. V lost 5 bases, J lost 5 bases, and 15 bases lay in between. This CDR3 has 14 amino acids. Drawing the rest from reference TRBV25-1 and TRBJ2-5, the complete variable domain is EADIYQTPRYLVIGTGKKITLECSQTMGHDKMYWYQQDPGMELHLIHYSYGVNSTEKGDLSSESTVSRIRTEHFPLTLESARPSHTSQYLCASSSTGSLETQYFGPGTRLLVL.

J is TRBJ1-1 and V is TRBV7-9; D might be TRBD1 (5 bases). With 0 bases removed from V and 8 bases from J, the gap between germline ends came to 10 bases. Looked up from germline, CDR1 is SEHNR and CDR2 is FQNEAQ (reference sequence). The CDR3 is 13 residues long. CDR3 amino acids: CASSLAWQGEAFF. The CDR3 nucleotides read TGTGCCAGCAGCTTAGCGTGGCAGGGAGAAGCTTTCTTT.

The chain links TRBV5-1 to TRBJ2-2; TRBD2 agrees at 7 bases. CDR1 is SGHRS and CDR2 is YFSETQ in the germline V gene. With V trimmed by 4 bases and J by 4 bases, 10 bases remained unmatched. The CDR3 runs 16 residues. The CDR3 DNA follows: TGCGCCAGCAGCCCCCCGGGGAGGGTCGGCACCGGGGAGCTGTTTTTT. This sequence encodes CASSPPGRVGTGELFF.

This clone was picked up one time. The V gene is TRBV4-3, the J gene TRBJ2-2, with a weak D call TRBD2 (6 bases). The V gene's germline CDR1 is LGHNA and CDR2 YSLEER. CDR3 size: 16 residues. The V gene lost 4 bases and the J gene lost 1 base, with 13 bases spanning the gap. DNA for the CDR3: TGCGCCAGCAGCCTAACTCCGGGACTGAACACCGGGGAGCTGTTTTTT. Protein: CASSLTPGLNTGELFF.

The CDR3 reads CASSMYPPGNTEAFF. The CDR3, as DNA: TGTGCCAGTAGTATGTATCCCCCAGGGAACACTGAAGCTTTCTTT. J is TRBJ1-1 and V is TRBV19, with D uncertain. Germline lookup yields CDR1 LNHDA and CDR2 SQIVND (reference sequence). The length of the CDR3 is 15 residues. Trimming took 3 bases from V and 1 from J, leaving 12 bases between them.

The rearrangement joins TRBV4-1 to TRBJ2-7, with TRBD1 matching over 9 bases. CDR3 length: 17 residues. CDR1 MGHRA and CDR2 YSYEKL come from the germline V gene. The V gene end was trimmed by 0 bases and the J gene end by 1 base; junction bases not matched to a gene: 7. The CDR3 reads CASSQEIGTGQSYEQYF. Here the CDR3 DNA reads TGCGCCAGCAGCCAAGAGATAGGGACAGGGCAATCCTACGAGCAGTACTTC.

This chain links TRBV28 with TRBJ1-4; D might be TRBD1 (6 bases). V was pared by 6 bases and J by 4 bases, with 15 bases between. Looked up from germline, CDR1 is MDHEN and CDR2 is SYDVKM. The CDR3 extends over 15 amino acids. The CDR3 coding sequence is TGTGCCAGCAGCCGGGATAACAGGGATAATGAAAAACTGTTTTTT. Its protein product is CASSRDNRDNEKLFF.

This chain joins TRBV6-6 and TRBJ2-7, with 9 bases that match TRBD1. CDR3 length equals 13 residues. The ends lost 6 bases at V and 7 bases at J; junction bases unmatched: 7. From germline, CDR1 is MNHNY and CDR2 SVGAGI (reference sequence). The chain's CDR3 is CASSQQGAGEQYF. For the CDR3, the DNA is TGTGCCAGCAGCCAACAGGGGGCGGGGGAGCAGTACTTC.

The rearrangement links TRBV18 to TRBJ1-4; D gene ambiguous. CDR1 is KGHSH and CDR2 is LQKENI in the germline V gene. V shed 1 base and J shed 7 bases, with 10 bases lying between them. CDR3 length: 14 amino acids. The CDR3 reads CASSPLEGGEKLFF. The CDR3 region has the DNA TGTGCCAGCTCACCACTCGAAGGAGGTGAAAAACTGTTTTTT. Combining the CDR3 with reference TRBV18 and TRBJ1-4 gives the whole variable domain NAGVMQNPRHLVRRRGQEARLRCSPMKGHSHVYWYRQLPEEGLKFMVYLQKENIIDESGMPKERFSAEFPKEGPSILRIQQVVRGDSAAYFCASSPLEGGEKLFFGSGTQLSVL.

The CDR3 DNA is TGTGCCAGCAGTCAAGGGCAATCCCCTGGGGCCAACGTCCTGACTTTC. Translating gives CASSQGQSPGANVLTF. The chain combines TRBV5-4 with TRBJ2-6; unclear D gene. The CDR3 is 16 amino acids. The germline V gene encodes CDR1 SGHNT and CDR2 YYREEE (reference sequence). Trimming stripped 5 bases from V and 2 bases from J, with 14 bases between.

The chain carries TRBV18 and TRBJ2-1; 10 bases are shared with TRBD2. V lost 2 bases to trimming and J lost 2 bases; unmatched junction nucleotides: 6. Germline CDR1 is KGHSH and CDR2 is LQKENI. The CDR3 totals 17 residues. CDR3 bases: TGTGCCAGCTCACCAGGAACAGGACTAGCGGCCTACAATGAGCAGTTCTTC. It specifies CASSPGTGLAAYNEQFF. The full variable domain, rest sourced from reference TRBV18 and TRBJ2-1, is NAGVMQNPRHLVRRRGQEARLRCSPMKGHSHVYWYRQLPEEGLKFMVYLQKENIIDESGMPKERFSAEFPKEGPSILRIQQVVRGDSAAYFCASSPGTGLAAYNEQFFGPGTRLTVL.

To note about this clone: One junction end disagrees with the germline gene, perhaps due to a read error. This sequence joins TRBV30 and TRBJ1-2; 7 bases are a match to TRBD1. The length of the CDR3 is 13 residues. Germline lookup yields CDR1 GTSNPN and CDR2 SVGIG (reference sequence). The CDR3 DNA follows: TGTGCCTGGAGTCCCCCGGGACAGCCGATTCGTCACTTC. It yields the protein CAWSPPGQPIRHF.

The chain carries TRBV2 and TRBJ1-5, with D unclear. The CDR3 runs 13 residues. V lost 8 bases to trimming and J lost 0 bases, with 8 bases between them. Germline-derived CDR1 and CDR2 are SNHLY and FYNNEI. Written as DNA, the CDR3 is TGTGCCAGCGTATTCAGTAGCAATCAGCCCCAGCATTTT. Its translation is CASVFSSNQPQHF.

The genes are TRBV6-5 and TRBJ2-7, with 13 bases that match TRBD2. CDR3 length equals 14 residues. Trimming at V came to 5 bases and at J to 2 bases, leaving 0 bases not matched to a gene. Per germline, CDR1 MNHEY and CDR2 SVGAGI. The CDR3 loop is CASSTSGRAYEQYF. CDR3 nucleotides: TGTGCCAGCAGTACTAGCGGGAGGGCCTACGAGCAGTACTTC.

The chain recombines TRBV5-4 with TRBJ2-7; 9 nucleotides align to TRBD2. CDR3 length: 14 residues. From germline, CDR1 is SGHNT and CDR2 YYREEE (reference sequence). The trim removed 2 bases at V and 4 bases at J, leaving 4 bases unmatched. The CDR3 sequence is CASSLAGGKYEQYF. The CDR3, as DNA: TGTGCCAGCAGCTTAGCGGGAGGAAAGTACGAGCAGTACTTC.